Below, one TCR beta chain is given with its context. This clonotype has a count of ten or more. Its specific antigen is unknown. Per-base quality was not reported, and no clone a single base away is much larger than it. Amplification of TCR beta CDR3 regions was carried out from RNA transcripts. For the first round of RT-PCR on the TCR CDR3, the HTBI primer set was used together with the Qiagen OneStep RT-PCR kit. Libraries were constructed in a second round of multiplex PCR, after which size selection and purification were carried out. Paired-end sequencing of the libraries was performed with 100 bp reads on an Illumina HiSeq2000. The authors' analysis ran thus. Raw data were processed with SOAPnuke, discarding reads with adapters, uncalled bases, mean Phred below 15, or no exact constant-primer or identifier match. High-quality paired reads were merged using COPE v1.2.5, and each unique nucleotide sequence was defined as a clonotype. Clonotypes were aligned to IMGT TRBV, TRBD and TRBJ reference segments using MiTCR v1.1. The analysis included only V-J combinations with a frequency above 0.0001, which together covered over 98% of the repertoires. A TCS score was defined as the ratio of F50 (clonal expansion) to E x V (chaos), with BLOSUM62-based TCRdist applied between CDR3 peptides within each V-J. Welch's t-statistics and random forest reduced approximately 520 V-J features to roughly 13, which were used in a naive Bayes classifier (R e1071). Clones were called with MiXCR by TCRdb after fastp trimmed the public reads at Q25, and only in-frame beta chains were retained. A single entry per CDR3 protein holds the most common genes and DNA from its merged rows. The V and J calls, along with clone size, are taken from TCRdb and not from the paper's own processing. The sample contains about 380,000 distinct CDR3 sequences, 18% of them found a single time. In total, the top ten clones hold 35% to 50% of the sample.

This entry is derived from a study of T cells in Graves' hyperthyroidism and ophthalmopathy (dated by TCRdb to about 2019). In the study overall: Peripheral blood samples were taken at the time of initial diagnosis, prior to any treatment. TCR V-J signatures able to tell the groups apart were searched for in a discovery cohort of approximately 95 patients, of whom over 40 had Graves' ophthalmopathy and around 58 had stable Graves' hyperthyroidism. An independent validation cohort of around 19 hyperthyroidism patients and roughly 16 patients who later progressed to ophthalmopathy tested prospective prediction of ophthalmopathy. The 100 or so discovery patients were randomly split 7:3 into training and test sets. In about 6 Graves' hyperthyroidism patients, the study also compared T-cell repertoires from thyroid tissue with T-cell repertoires from blood. After blood sampling, hyperthyroidism patients were treated with methimazole at a starting dose of 30 mg daily, and ophthalmopathy patients were treated with high-dose intravenous methylprednisolone. According to the paper, TCR Vbeta CDR3 sequencing was carried out on 135 peripheral blood samples, which came from 40 to 45 ophthalmopathy, fewer than 80 hyperthyroidism and some 17 progressor patients. Points the paper makes about the study in general: Most expanded thyroid clonotypes (frequency above 0.001) were also detected in blood, suggesting blood repertoires may reflect thyroid immune responses. Sample size was not statistically predetermined, and investigators were not blinded to group allocation. In cross-validation, a model built on a 13 V-J signature told ophthalmopathy apart from stable hyperthyroidism with just under 90% sensitivity and about 81% specificity, and in testing the same model reached 80%/75%. In validation, the model predicted progression to ophthalmopathy with approximately 69% sensitivity and about 72% specificity, a median of 6.5 months before onset.

The germline V gene (reference sequence) sets CDR1 to DFQATT and CDR2 to SNEGSKA. V and J are trimmed by 6 bases and 6 bases, and the gene matches miss 5 bases of the junction. The cysteine opens and the phenylalanine closes a CDR3 of 13 amino acids. Kept here is only the CDR3 DNA, which spans 39 bases and is read in frame from base 1. In the ophthalmopathy patients, disease was moderately to severely active, with a Clinical Activity Score of 3 or more, a NOSPECS grade of 4 or more, and a duration of less than 3 months. The study excluded patients with uncontrolled infections, other autoimmune diseases, pregnancy or lactation. Diagnoses were based on clinical symptoms, serum thyroxine and TRAb, thyroid ultrasound and orbital computed tomography. PBMCs were separated from roughly 9.6 ml of fresh peripheral blood using Ficoll-Paque density gradient centrifugation. Total RNA was extracted with Trizol reagent, and quality was checked on an Agilent 2100 Bioanalyzer.

This clonotype was obtained from a man younger than 30 with Graves' ophthalmopathy. In this chain, TRBV20-1 is recombined with TRBJ1-1, and TRBD1 matches 12 of the central bases. The sequencing sample was made of blood. The CDR3 protein: CSAPGQGAPEAFF. The DNA is as follows: TGCAGTGCCCCGGGACAGGGGGCACCTGAAGCTTTCTTT.